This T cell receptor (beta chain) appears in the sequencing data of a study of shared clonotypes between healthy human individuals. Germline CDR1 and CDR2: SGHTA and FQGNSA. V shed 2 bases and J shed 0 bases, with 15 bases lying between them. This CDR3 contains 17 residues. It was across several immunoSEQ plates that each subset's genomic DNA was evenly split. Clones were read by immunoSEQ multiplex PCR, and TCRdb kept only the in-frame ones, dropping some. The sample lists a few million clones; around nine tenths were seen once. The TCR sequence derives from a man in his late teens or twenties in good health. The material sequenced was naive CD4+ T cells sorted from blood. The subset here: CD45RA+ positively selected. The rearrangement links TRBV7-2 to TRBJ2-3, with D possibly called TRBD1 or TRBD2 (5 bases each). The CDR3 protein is CASSLRGTATSTDTQYF. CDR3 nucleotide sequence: TGTGCCAGCAGCTTAAGAGGGACGGCCACTAGCACAGATACGCAGTATTTT.